The present entry profiles one TCR beta chain with its context. This specimen belongs to a study of OX40 agonist ivuxolimab in advanced cancers. Clones were sequenced by immunoSEQ multiplex PCR, and TCRdb holds only the in-frame ones, with some missing. The profile shows under 60,000 clones, around four fifths of them singletons. With V trimmed by 6 bases and J by 5 bases, 6 bases remained unmatched. CDR3 length: 13 amino acids. CDR1 is LGHNA, CDR2 YSLEER, per germline. Source: CD4+ or CD8+ T cells sorted from blood, taken in a trial of the OX40 agonist ivuxolimab. The source is an adult with an advanced solid tumor such as melanoma, head and neck, liver or kidney cancer. J is TRBJ1-2 and V is TRBV4-3, with 7 bases fitting TRBD1. The DNA of the CDR3 is TGCGCCAGCAGTCCATACAGGGGTTATGGCTACACCTTC. This gives the protein CASSPYRGYGYTF.